The clone carrying this T cell receptor beta chain was seen ten or more times. The data originate from a study of T cell repertoires in cytomegalovirus infection. The ends were cut back, 2 bases at V and 3 bases at J, with 13 bases in the middle. This CDR3 is built from 15 residues. Germline V lookup: CDR1 SEHNR, CDR2 FQNEAQ (reference sequence). TCRdb reanalysed the reads using MiXCR and keeps one entry per CDR3 protein. The sample lists 450,000 to 600,000 distinct CDR3 sequences, over 9% occurring once. Specimen: PBMCs. The rearrangement uses TRBV7-9 and TRBJ2-5; D is possibly TRBD1 or TRBD2 (5 bases each). This clonotype originated in a human donor in good health (CMV status not recorded). Some clones in this sample may be carry-over from other donors' samples. The DNA for the CDR3 is TGTGCCAGCAGCTTACCCTCCGGGGCGAAAGAGACCCAGTACTTC. Amino acids: CASSLPSGAKETQYF.